The rows below give T cell receptor beta chains drawn from one sample of a study of neurological immune-mediated disorders. TCRdb reprocessed the 5' RACE reads with MiXCR, giving one entry per CDR3 protein. The sample contains roughly 65,000 distinct CDR3 sequences, around 4% of which appear only once. The specimen was PBMCs. These receptors all come from a man aged 45-60 years with multiple sclerosis. CDR3s include the opening cysteine and the closing phenylalanine or tryptophan. Each record gives: D gene, V gene, clone size, J gene, CDR3 protein, CDR3 DNA. The D gene is left open where the match is weak. The listing skips clone size in some rows; elsewhere it reads once, few, many or a size class.

>TRBD1|TRBV6-5|many|TRBJ1-5
CASSLRQGNQPQHF
TGTGCCAGCAGTCTCCGACAGGGTAATCAGCCCCAGCATTTT
>NA|TRBV7-2|many|TRBJ2-5
CASSLVSLTEETQYF
TGTGCCAGCAGCTTAGTGAGCTTGACGGAAGAGACCCAGTACTTC
>NA|TRBV7-2|many|TRBJ2-3
CASSLEGYTQYF
TGTGCCAGCAGCTTAGAGGGATATACGCAGTATTTT
>NA|TRBV9|many|TRBJ2-1
CASSAPGDNPYNEQFF
TGTGCCAGCAGCGCCCCTGGGGACAACCCATACAATGAGCAGTTCTTC
>NA|TRBV6-2/TRBV6-3|many|TRBJ2-1
CASSFGTSQFF
TGTGCCAGCAGTTTCGGGACATCGCAGTTCTTC
>NA|TRBV30|many|TRBJ1-2
CAWRPGAGGYTF
TGTGCCTGGAGACCGGGGGCGGGTGGCTACACCTTC
>NA|TRBV5-1|many|TRBJ1-1
CASKKDSRGMHFF
TGCGCCAGTAAAAAGGACAGCCGGGGTATGCATTTCTTT
>TRBD2|TRBV29-1|many|TRBJ2-2
CSAGPGGARTGELFF
TGCAGCGCTGGGCCCGGGGGGGCCAGGACCGGGGAGCTGTTTTTT
>TRBD1|TRBV5-1|many|TRBJ1-2
CASSGEGTATYGYTF
TGCGCCAGCAGCGGAGAAGGGACAGCCACCTATGGCTACACCTTC
>TRBD1|TRBV9|many|TRBJ1-5
CASSARQGGQPQNF
TGTGCCAGCAGCGCTCGACAGGGTGGTCAGCCCCAGAATTTT
>NA|TRBV7-6|many|TRBJ1-1
CASSFGGGNTEAFF
TGTGCCAGCAGCTTCGGGGGAGGAAACACTGAAGCTTTCTTT
>NA|TRBV6-5|NA|TRBJ2-1
CASSYGLNEQFF
TGTGCCAGCAGTTACGGACTCAATGAGCAGTTCTTC
>TRBD2|TRBV3-1|many|TRBJ2-7
CASSRGTSGYEQYF
TGTGCCAGCAGTCGAGGGACTAGCGGCTACGAGCAGTACTTC
>TRBD2|TRBV7-9|many|TRBJ2-1
CASSPSRLAGVYNEQFF
TGTGCCAGCAGCCCTTCCCGACTAGCGGGGGTCTACAATGAGCAGTTCTTC
>NA|TRBV27|many|TRBJ2-3
CASSLYGPDTQYF
TGTGCCAGCAGTTTATATGGCCCAGATACGCAGTATTTT
>TRBD2|TRBV14|many|TRBJ2-5
CASSQGLARWETQYF
TGTGCCAGCAGCCAAGGACTAGCTCGGTGGGAGACCCAGTACTTC
>TRBD1|TRBV5-1|few|TRBJ1-1
CASSSTQGPGYTEAFF
TGCGCCAGCAGCTCTACACAGGGGCCGGGGTACACTGAAGCTTTCTTT
>TRBD2|TRBV29-1|many|TRBJ2-3
CSGGGAGSADTQYF
TGCAGCGGCGGGGGAGCGGGGAGTGCAGATACGCAGTATTTT
>NA|TRBV4-1|many|TRBJ2-3
CASSPVGDLADTQYF
TGCGCCAGCAGCCCAGTTGGGGATTTAGCAGATACGCAGTATTTT
>NA|TRBV5-1|many|TRBJ2-3
CASSWGYWRGDRNTDTQYF
TGCGCCAGCAGCTGGGGGTACTGGCGGGGAGACCGCAACACAGATACGCAGTATTTT
>TRBD1|TRBV12-3/TRBV12-4|many|TRBJ1-2
CASSSGTGVGDGYTF
TGTGCCAGCAGTTCCGGGACAGGGGTTGGGGATGGCTACACCTTC
>TRBD1|TRBV4-2|many|TRBJ2-7
CASSERGGQGAYEQYF
TGTGCCAGCAGCGAAAGGGGAGGACAGGGGGCTTACGAGCAGTACTTC
>TRBD1|TRBV28|many|TRBJ1-5
CASQTGSNQPQHF
TGTGCCAGTCAGACAGGGAGCAATCAGCCCCAGCATTTT
>NA|TRBV7-6|many|TRBJ2-1
CASSPSISSYNEQFF
TGTGCCAGCAGCCCGTCCATAAGCTCCTACAATGAGCAGTTCTTC
>TRBD1|TRBV28|many|TRBJ2-5
CASSPPGTGKETQYF
TGTGCCAGCAGTCCCCCCGGGACAGGGAAAGAGACCCAGTACTTC
>TRBD1|TRBV5-4|many|TRBJ2-7
CASSRGKGQGFYEQYF
TGTGCCAGCAGCAGAGGGAAGGGACAGGGCTTTTACGAGCAGTACTTC
>TRBD1|TRBV5-1|many|TRBJ1-2
CASSGNPGQGAQGYTF
TGCGCCAGCAGCGGTAACCCGGGACAGGGGGCGCAGGGCTACACCTTC
>NA|TRBV7-6|many|TRBJ2-3
CASSLVGRSTDTQYF
TGTGCCAGCAGCTTAGTCGGCAGGAGCACAGATACGCAGTATTTT
>NA|TRBV7-2|many|TRBJ2-7
CASSLARGWEQYF
TGTGCCAGCAGCCTCGCTCGGGGGTGGGAGCAGTACTTC
>NA|TRBV5-1|many|TRBJ1-2
CASSPGRSTANYGYTF
TGCGCCAGCAGCCCTGGACGGTCGACTGCTAACTATGGCTACACCTTC
>TRBD1|TRBV12-3/TRBV12-4|many|TRBJ1-5
CASSLDRGRQPQNF
TGTGCCAGCAGTTTAGACAGGGGGCGTCAGCCCCAGAATTTT
>NA|TRBV5-5|many|TRBJ1-5
CASSPGPPGNQPQHF
TGTGCCAGCAGCCCGGGACCTCCGGGTAATCAGCCCCAGCATTTT
>TRBD2|TRBV7-9|few|TRBJ2-1
CASSQSSGALSYNEQFF
TGTGCCAGCAGTCAGTCTAGCGGGGCCCTTTCCTACAATGAGCAGTTCTTC
>NA|TRBV20-1|many|TRBJ1-5
CSARVGGADQPQHF
TGCAGTGCTAGAGTGGGGGGGGCGGATCAGCCCCAGCATTTT
>TRBD1|TRBV6-5|many|TRBJ2-7
CASRADRGNSYEQYF
TGTGCCAGCAGAGCCGACAGGGGTAACTCCTACGAGCAGTACTTC
>NA|TRBV3-1|many|TRBJ1-2
CASSRLDGFYTF
TGTGCCAGCAGCCGACTGGACGGTTTCTACACCTTC
>NA|TRBV7-2|many|TRBJ2-5
CASSLGPGPYQETQYF
TGTGCCAGCAGCTTAGGTCCAGGCCCCTACCAAGAGACCCAGTACTTC
>NA|TRBV7-2|many|TRBJ1-5
CASSLLADQPQHF
TGCGCCAGCAGCTTGCTGGCCGATCAGCCCCAGCATTTT
>TRBD1|TRBV20-1|many|TRBJ1-2
CSATGPKQGAGYGYTF
TGCAGTGCTACTGGGCCCAAACAGGGGGCGGGCTATGGCTACACCTTC
>TRBD1|TRBV19|many|TRBJ2-1
CASSKDRSSYNEQFF
TGTGCCAGTAGTAAGGACAGGAGCTCCTACAATGAGCAGTTCTTC
>TRBD2|TRBV20-1|many|TRBJ2-3
CSARDRRLAGGLSSTDTQYF
TGCAGTGCTAGAGATCGAAGGCTAGCGGGGGGGCTTTCTAGCACAGATACGCAGTATTTT
>NA|TRBV15|many|TRBJ1-5
CATSRKTSQPQHF
TGTGCCACCAGCAGAAAGACCTCTCAGCCCCAGCATTTT
>NA|TRBV7-2|many|TRBJ2-2
CASSLGQNTGELFF
TGTGCCAGCAGCCTGGGACAGAACACCGGGGAGCTGTTTTTT
>TRBD1|TRBV12-3/TRBV12-4|many|TRBJ1-4
CASSPRQGINEKLFF
TGTGCCAGCAGTCCCCGACAGGGGATTAATGAAAAACTGTTTTTT
>NA|TRBV10-3|many|TRBJ2-1
CAISESNTQGQFF
TGTGCCATCAGTGAGTCTAATACTCAGGGGCAGTTCTTC
>NA|TRBV5-1|many|TRBJ2-2
CASSHNDPNTGELFF
TGCGCCAGCAGCCACAACGACCCGAACACCGGGGAGCTGTTTTTT
>NA|TRBV28|many|TRBJ2-3
CASSSSSTDTQYF
TGTGCCAGCAGTTCATCAAGCACAGATACGCAGTATTTT
>NA|TRBV12-3/TRBV12-4|many|TRBJ1-4
CASSLVGLNEKLFF
TGTGCCAGCAGTTTAGTCGGGCTTAATGAAAAACTGTTTTTT
>NA|TRBV14|many|TRBJ1-2
CASSTRTINYGYTF
TGTGCCAGCAGCACCCGGACAATTAACTATGGCTACACCTTC
>TRBD1|TRBV7-2|NA|TRBJ2-2
CASSRQGASGELFF
TGTGCCAGCTCCCGACAGGGTGCAAGCGGGGAGCTGTTTTTT
>NA|TRBV7-2|many|TRBJ2-2
CASSLATAGTGELFF
TGTGCCAGCAGCTTAGCCACTGCGGGGACCGGGGAGCTGTTTTTT
>NA|TRBV12-3/TRBV12-4|many|TRBJ2-3
CASSPPGKQYF
TGTGCCAGCAGTCCTCCGGGGAAGCAGTATTTT
>TRBD1|TRBV5-1|many|TRBJ1-1
CASSLQGQGKAFF
TGCGCCAGCAGCTTACAAGGACAGGGGAAAGCTTTCTTT
>NA|TRBV2|many|TRBJ2-7
CASGTVSYEQYF
TGTGCCAGCGGGACGGTGTCCTACGAGCAGTACTTC